This section outlines one T cell receptor (beta chain) sequence together with its context. The antigen is not known. These data belong to a study of cytomegalovirus exposure and HLA in healthy donors. Overall study results and limits: Data from an earlier analysis indicated that most TCR beta V segments were productive either about 87% or about 30% of the time. Trimming of TCR beta V- and J-genes showed a link, identified in a later analysis, to a missense DCLRE1C variant.

Both 60 Vbeta primers and 13 Jbeta primers went into the PCR. Sequencing used immunoSEQ multiplex PCR; TCRdb keeps in-frame clones, though not all of them. The profile shows roughly 110,000 clones, 81% of them singletons. This receptor was identified in a man aged 25 to 40 in good health and CMV-seronegative. The specimen sequenced was PBMCs.

The CDR3 DNA reads as TGTGCCAGCAGGGGGCCCGGGCCGGACGAGCAGTACTTC. Its translation: CASRGPGPDEQYF. This chain joins TRBV6-5 and TRBJ2-7; tentatively, D is TRBD1 (5 bases). With 6 bases removed from V and 5 bases from J, the gap between germline ends came to 14 bases. Germline assignment: CDR1 MNHEY and CDR2 SVGAGI. The CDR3 consists of 13 residues.